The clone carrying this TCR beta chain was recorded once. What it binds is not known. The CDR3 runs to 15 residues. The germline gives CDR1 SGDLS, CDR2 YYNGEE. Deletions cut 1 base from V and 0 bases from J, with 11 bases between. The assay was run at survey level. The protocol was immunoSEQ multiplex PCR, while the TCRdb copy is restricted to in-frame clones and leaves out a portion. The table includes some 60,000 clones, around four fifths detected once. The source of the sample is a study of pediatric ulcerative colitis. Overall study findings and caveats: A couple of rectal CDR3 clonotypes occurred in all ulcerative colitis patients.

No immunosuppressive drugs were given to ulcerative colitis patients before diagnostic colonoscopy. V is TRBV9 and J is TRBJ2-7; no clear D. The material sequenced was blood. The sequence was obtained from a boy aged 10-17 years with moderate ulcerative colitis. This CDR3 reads CASSVRDDISYEQYF. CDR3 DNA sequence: TGTGCCAGCAGCGTACGCGACGATATCTCCTACGAGCAGTACTTC.